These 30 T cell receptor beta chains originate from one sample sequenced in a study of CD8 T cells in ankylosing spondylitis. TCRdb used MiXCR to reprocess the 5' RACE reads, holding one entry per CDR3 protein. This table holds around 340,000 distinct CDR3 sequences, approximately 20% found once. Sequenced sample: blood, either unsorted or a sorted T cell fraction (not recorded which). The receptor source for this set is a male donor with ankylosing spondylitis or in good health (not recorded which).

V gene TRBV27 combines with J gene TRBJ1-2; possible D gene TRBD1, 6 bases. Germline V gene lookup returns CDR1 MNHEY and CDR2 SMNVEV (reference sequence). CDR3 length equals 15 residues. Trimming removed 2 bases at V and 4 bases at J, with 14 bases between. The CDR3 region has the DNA TGTGCCAGCAGTTTAAGGGGGGCGCAGGGCTATGGCTACACCTTC. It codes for CASSLRGAQGYGYTF.

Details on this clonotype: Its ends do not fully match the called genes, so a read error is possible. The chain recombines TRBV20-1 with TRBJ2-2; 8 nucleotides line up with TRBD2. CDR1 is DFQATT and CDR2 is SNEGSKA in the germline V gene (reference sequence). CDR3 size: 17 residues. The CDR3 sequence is CCARGLAGGPNTGELFF. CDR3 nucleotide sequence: TGCTGTGCTAGGGGATTGGCGGGGGGTCCTAACACCGGGGAGCTGTTTTTT.

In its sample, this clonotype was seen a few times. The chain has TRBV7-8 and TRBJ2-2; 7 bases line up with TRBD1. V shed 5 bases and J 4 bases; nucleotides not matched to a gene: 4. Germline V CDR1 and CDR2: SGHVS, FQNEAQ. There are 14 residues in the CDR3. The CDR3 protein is CASSPGTVTGELFF. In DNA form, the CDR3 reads TGTGCCAGCAGCCCCGGGACAGTCACCGGGGAGCTGTTTTTT.

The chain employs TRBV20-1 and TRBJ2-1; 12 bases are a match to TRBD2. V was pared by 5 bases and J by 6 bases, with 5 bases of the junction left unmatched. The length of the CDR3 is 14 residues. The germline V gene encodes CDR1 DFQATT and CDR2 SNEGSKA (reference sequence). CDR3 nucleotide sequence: TGCAGTGCTCTAGCGGGGGGGCACGGCAATGAGCAGTTCTTC. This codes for CSALAGGHGNEQFF.

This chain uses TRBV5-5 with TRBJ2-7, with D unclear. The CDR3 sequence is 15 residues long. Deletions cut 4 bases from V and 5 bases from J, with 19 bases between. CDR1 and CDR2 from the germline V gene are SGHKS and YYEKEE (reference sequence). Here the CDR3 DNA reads TGTGCCAGCAGCCCGTCCGGGTACTTAGGCCACGAGCAGTACTTC. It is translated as CASSPSGYLGHEQYF.

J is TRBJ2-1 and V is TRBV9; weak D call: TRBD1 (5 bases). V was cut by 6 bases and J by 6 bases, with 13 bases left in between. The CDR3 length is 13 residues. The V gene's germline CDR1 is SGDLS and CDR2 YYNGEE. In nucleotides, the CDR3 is TGTGCCAGCACCCAGGGTCCGGGCAATGAGCAGTTCTTC. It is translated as CASTQGPGNEQFF. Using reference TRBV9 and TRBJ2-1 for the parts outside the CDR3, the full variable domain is DSGVTQTPKHLITATGQRVTLRCSPRSGDLSVYWYQQSLDQGLQFLIQYYNGEERAKGNILERFSAQQFPDLHSELNLSSLELGDSALYFCASTQGPGNEQFFGPGTRLTVL.

CDR3 residues: CASSMAGLEQYF. The CDR3 nucleotides read TGTGCCAGCAGCATGGCAGGGCTCGAGCAGTACTTC. The chain combines TRBV27 with TRBJ2-7; tentatively, D is TRBD1 (5 bases). V was pared by 6 bases and J by 6 bases, with 12 bases between. The CDR3 runs to 12 residues. Per the germline V gene, CDR1 is MNHEY and CDR2 is SMNVEV (reference sequence).

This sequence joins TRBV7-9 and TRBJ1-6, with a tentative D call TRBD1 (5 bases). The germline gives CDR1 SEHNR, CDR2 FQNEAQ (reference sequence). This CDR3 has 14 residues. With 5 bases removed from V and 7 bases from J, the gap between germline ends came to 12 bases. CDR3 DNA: TGTGCCAGCAGCCCAGTGAAGGGGAATTCACCCCTCCACTTT. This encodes CASSPVKGNSPLHF. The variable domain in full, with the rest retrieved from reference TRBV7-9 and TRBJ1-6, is DTGVSQNPRHKITKRGQNVTFRCDPISEHNRLYWYRQTLGQGPEFLTYFQNEAQLEKSRLLSDRFSAERPKGSFSTLEIQRTEQGDSAMYLCASSPVKGNSPLHFGNGTRLTVT.

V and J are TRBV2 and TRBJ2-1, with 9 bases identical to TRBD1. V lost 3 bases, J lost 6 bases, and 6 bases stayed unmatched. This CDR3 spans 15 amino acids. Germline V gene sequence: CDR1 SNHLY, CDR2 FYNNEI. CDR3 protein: CASSESRDRVNEQFF. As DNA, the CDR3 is TGTGCCAGCAGTGAGTCCCGGGACAGGGTCAATGAGCAGTTCTTC. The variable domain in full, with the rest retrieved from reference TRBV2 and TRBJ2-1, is EPEVTQTPSHQVTQMGQEVILRCVPISNHLYFYWYRQILGQKVEFLVSFYNNEISEKSEIFDDQFSVERPDGSNFTLKIRSTKLEDSAMYFCASSESRDRVNEQFFGPGTRLTVL.

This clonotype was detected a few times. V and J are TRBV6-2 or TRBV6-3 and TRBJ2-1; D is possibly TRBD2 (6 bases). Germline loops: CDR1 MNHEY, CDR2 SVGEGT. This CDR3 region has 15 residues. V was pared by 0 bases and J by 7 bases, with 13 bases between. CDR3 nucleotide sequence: TGTGCCAGCAGTTACTCGACACTAGCTGGGAATGAGCAGTTCTTC. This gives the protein CASSYSTLAGNEQFF.

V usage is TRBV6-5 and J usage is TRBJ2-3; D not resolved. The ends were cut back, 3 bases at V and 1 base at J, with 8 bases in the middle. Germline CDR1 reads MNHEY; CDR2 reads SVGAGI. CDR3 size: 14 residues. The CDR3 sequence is CASSYGPGTDTQYF. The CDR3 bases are TGTGCCAGCAGTTATGGACCCGGCACAGATACGCAGTATTTT.

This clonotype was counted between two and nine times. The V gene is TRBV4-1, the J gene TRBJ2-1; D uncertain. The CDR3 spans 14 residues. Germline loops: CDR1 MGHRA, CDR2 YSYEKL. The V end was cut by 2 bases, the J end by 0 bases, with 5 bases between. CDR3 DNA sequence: TGCGCCAGCAGCCAACATAGCTCCTACAATGAGCAGTTCTTC. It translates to CASSQHSSYNEQFF.

This chain's CDR3 is CASSLIKGTNTEAFF. CDR3 bases: TGTGCCAGCAGTTTAATTAAGGGGACGAACACTGAAGCTTTCTTT. The gene calls are TRBV12-3 or TRBV12-4 and TRBJ1-1; possible D gene TRBD1, 5 bases. The CDR3 has 15 residues. V was cut by 2 bases and J by 1 base, with 11 bases left in between.

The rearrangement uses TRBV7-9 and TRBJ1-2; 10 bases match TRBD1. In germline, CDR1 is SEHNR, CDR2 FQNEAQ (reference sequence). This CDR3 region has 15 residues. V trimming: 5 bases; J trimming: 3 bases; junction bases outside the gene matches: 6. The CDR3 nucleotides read TGTGCCAGCAGCCCCTGGACAGGGGGTGACTATGGCTACACCTTC. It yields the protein CASSPWTGGDYGYTF.

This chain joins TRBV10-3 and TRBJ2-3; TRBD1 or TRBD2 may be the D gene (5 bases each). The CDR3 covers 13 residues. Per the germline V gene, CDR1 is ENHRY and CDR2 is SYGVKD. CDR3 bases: TGTGCTCCGATCCGACACGAGGGGGATACGCAGTATTTT. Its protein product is CAPIRHEGDTQYF.

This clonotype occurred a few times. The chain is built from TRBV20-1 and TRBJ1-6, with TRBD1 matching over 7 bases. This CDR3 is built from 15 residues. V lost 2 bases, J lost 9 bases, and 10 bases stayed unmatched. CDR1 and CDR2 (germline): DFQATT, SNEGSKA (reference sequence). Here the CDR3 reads CSARHKTGALSPLHF. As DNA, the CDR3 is TGCAGTGCTAGACATAAAACAGGGGCCCTTTCACCCCTCCACTTT.

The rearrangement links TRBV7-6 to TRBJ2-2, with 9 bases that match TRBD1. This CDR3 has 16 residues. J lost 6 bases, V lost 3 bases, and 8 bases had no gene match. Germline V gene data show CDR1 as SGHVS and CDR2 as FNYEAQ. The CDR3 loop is CASSLTGTGSPGELFF. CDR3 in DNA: TGTGCCAGCAGCTTGACCGGGACAGGGTCTCCCGGGGAGCTGTTTTTT.

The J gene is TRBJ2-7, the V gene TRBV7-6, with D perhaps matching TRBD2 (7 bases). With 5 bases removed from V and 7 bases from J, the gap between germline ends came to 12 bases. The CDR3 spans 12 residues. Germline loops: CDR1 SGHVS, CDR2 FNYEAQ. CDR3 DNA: TGTGCCAGCAGCCCGGGGGGCGTTGAGCAGTACTTC. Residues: CASSPGGVEQYF. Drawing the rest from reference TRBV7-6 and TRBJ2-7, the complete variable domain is GAGVSQSPRYKVTKRGQDVALRCDPISGHVSLYWYRQALGQGPEFLTYFNYEAQQDKSGLPNDRFSAERPEGSISTLTIQRTEQRDSAMYRCASSPGGVEQYFGPGTRLTVT.

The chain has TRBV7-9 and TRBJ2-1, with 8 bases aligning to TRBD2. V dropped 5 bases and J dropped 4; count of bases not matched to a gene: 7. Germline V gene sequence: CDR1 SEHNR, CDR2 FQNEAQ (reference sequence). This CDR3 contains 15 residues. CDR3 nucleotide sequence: TGTGCCAGCAGCCTATCGGGACTAGGTTACAATGAGCAGTTCTTC. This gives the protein CASSLSGLGYNEQFF.

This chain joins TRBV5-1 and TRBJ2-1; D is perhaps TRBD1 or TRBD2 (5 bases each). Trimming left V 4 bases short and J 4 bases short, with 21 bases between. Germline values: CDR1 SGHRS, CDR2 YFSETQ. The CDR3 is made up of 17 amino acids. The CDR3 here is CASSPRLGAGKYNEQFF. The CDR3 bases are TGCGCCAGCAGCCCGAGGCTTGGGGCGGGCAAATACAATGAGCAGTTCTTC.

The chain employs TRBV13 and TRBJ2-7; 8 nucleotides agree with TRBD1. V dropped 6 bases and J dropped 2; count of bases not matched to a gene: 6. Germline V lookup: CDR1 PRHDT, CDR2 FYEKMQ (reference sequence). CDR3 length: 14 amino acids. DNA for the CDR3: TGTGCCAGCAGTCCACAGGGGGGACCCTACGAGCAGTACTTC. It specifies CASSPQGGPYEQYF.

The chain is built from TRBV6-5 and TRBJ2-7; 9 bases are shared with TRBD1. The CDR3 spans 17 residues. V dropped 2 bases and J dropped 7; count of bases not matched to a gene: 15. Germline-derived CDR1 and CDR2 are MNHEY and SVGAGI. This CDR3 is CASSYVTADRGIWEQYF. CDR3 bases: TGTGCCAGCAGTTACGTGACTGCGGACAGGGGAATTTGGGAGCAGTACTTC.

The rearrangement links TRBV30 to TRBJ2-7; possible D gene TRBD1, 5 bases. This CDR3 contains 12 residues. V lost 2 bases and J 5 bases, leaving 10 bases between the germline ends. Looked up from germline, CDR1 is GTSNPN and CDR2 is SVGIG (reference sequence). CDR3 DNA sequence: TGTGCCTGGAGTAGACAGTTCCACGAGCAGTACTTC. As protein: CAWSRQFHEQYF.

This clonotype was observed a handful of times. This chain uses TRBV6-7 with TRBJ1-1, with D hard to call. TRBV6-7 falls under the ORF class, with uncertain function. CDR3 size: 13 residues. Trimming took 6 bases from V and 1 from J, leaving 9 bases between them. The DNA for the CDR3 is TGTGCCAGCAGAACCCGGGGGAACACTGAAGCTTTCTTT. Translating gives CASRTRGNTEAFF.

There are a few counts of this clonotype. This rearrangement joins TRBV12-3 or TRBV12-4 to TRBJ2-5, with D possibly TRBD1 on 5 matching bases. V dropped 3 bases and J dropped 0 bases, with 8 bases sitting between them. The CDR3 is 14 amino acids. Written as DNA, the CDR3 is TGTGCCAGCAGTTTGCAGGACAACCAAGAGACCCAGTACTTC. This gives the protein CASSLQDNQETQYF.

The DNA of the CDR3 is TGTGCCAGCAGCTTATCTGGGGGGAGCACAGATACGCAGTATTTT. Protein: CASSLSGGSTDTQYF. The chain carries TRBV7-3 and TRBJ2-3; D possibly corresponds to TRBD2 (6 bases). This CDR3 is 15 amino acids long. Looked up from germline, CDR1 is SGHTA and CDR2 is FQGTGA. V lost 2 bases and J lost 0, with 9 bases in between. Using reference TRBV7-3 and TRBJ2-3 for the parts outside the CDR3, the full variable domain is GAGVSQTPSNKVTEKGKYVELRCDPISGHTALYWYRQSLGQGPEFLIYFQGTGAADDSGLPNDRFFAVRPEGSVSTLKIQRTERGDSAVYLCASSLSGGSTDTQYFGPGTRLTVL.

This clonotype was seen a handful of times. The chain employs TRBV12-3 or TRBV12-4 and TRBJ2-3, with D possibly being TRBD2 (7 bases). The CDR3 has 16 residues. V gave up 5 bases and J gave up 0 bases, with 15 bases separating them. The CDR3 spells CASSPWGGRSTDTQYF. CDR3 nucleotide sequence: TGTGCCAGCAGTCCTTGGGGGGGGCGCAGCACAGATACGCAGTATTTT.

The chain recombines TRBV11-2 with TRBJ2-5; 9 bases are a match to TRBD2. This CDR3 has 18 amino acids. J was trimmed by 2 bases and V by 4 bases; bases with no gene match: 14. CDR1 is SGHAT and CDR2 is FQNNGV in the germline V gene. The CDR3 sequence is CASSSLVTSGETQETQYF. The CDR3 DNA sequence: TGTGCCAGCAGCTCACTAGTGACTAGCGGAGAAACTCAAGAGACCCAGTACTTC.

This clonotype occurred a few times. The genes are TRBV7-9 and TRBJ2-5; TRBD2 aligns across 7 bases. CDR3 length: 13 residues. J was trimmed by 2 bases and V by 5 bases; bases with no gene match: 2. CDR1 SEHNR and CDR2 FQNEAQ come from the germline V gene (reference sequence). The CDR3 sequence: CASSGGGQETQYF. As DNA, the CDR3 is TGTGCCAGCAGCGGCGGGGGTCAAGAGACCCAGTACTTC.

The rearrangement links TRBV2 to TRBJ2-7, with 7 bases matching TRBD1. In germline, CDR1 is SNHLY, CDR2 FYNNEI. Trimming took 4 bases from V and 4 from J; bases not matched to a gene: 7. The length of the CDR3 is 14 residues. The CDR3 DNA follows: TGTGCCAGCAGTGTCCAGGGACAGTTATACGAGCAGTACTTC. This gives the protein CASSVQGQLYEQYF.